A single sample gave rise to the 10 T cell receptor beta chains below, sequenced in a study of blood T cell repertoires in COVID-19. Profiling relied on immunoSEQ multiplex PCR, and the TCRdb table lists in-frame clones only, not all of them. The sample shows over 30,000 clones, 90% of them seen only once. The sequenced sample was peripheral blood. Receptors were obtained from a man of 80 years or more with acute or convalescent COVID-19.

J is TRBJ2-7 and V is TRBV23-1, with 7 bases fitting TRBD1. TRBV23-1 is recorded as an ORF, its role being uncertain. The V gene end was trimmed by 0 bases and the J gene end by 3 bases; junction bases not matched to a gene: 11. The CDR3 length is 17 residues. CDR3 DNA sequence: TGCGCCAGCAGTCAATCCCCCCCGACAGGGAGAATCTACGAGCAGTACTTC. Its protein is CASSQSPPTGRIYEQYF.

This clone was observed once. The chain is built from TRBV27 and TRBJ1-2, with D perhaps matching TRBD1 (5 bases). The V gene's germline CDR1 is MNHEY and CDR2 SMNVEV (reference sequence). The CDR3 covers 14 residues. Trimming took off 6 bases at V and 4 bases at J, with 15 bases between the two ends. The CDR3 bases are TGTGCCAGCAGGATCGGGGCGGGGTCCTATGGCTACACCTTC. Translating gives CASRIGAGSYGYTF.

V and J are TRBV7-9 and TRBJ2-2, with D possibly TRBD2 on 5 matching bases. Trimming shortened V by 1 base and J by 7 bases, and 10 bases separated the two germline ends. The CDR3 contains 14 residues. Germline V lookup: CDR1 SEHNR, CDR2 FQNEAQ (reference sequence). The DNA of the CDR3 is TGTGCCAGCAGCTTAGTACTAGAAGGCGGGGAGCTGTTTTTT. Translated: CASSLVLEGGELFF.

The chain employs TRBV2 and TRBJ1-5; D remains unclear. Deletions cut 4 bases from V and 2 bases from J, with 12 bases between. Germline assignment: CDR1 SNHLY and CDR2 FYNNEI. The CDR3 covers 15 residues. The CDR3 sequence is CASSAGGHGNQPQHF. Written as DNA, the CDR3 is TGTGCCAGCAGTGCAGGAGGGCATGGCAATCAGCCCCAGCATTTT.

The chain links TRBV7-2 to TRBJ1-6; a weak D match, TRBD1 (5 bases). This CDR3 has 16 amino acids. Germline V lookup: CDR1 SGHTA, CDR2 FQGNSA. V lost 2 bases and J 6 bases, leaving 14 bases between the germline ends. The CDR3 DNA reads as TGTGCCAGCAGCTTATCGGGGGTGGACCTTAATTCACCCCTCCACTTT. It encodes CASSLSGVDLNSPLHF.

V and J are TRBV28 and TRBJ2-7; 7 nucleotides match TRBD2. Germline trimming cut 5 bases from V and 0 bases from J; bases unmatched to any gene: 10. Germline CDR1 MDHEN, CDR2 SYDVKM. CDR3 length: 16 amino acids. The CDR3 DNA is TGTGCCAGCAGTCTTGGGGGGGGACCTCTCTCCTACGAGCAGTACTTC. It specifies CASSLGGGPLSYEQYF.

The chain joins TRBV4-1 to TRBJ1-6, with D tentatively TRBD1 (5 bases). Germline CDR1 MGHRA, CDR2 YSYEKL. The CDR3 consists of 11 residues. Trimming stripped 7 bases from V and 14 bases from J, with 12 bases between. The CDR3 region has the DNA TGCGCCAGCAAAGGAGGGGCGGCCCTCCACTTT. Translated: CASKGGAALHF.

The V gene is TRBV6-5, the J gene TRBJ1-3; no definite D call. The ends were cut back, 7 bases at V and 3 bases at J, with 7 bases in the middle. Germline loops: CDR1 MNHEY, CDR2 SVGAGI. This CDR3 is 12 amino acids long. The CDR3 nucleotides read TGTGCCAGCAAAGAGAGTGGAAACACCATATATTTT. It is translated as CASKESGNTIYF.

The chain carries TRBV7-2 and TRBJ1-4; D gene unclear. The CDR3 consists of 12 residues. Germline V CDR1 and CDR2: SGHTA, FQGNSA. The V and J ends lost 7 bases and 4 bases respectively, with 7 bases between them. The CDR3 loop reads CASTRSNEKLFF. CDR3 coding DNA: TGTGCCAGCACCCGGAGTAATGAAAAACTGTTTTTT. The variable domain in full, completed from reference TRBV7-2 and TRBJ1-4, reads GAGVSQSPSNKVTEKGKDVELRCDPISGHTALYWYRQSLGQGLEFLIYFQGNSAPDKSGLPSDRFSAERTGGSVSTLTIQRTQQEDSAVYLCASTRSNEKLFFGSGTQLSVL.

The chain uses TRBV3-1 (or the pseudogene TRBV3-2) and TRBJ2-5; weak D call: TRBD1 (6 bases). This CDR3 comprises 16 residues. V was clipped by 3 bases and J by 4 bases, with 18 bases between them. Germline assignment: CDR1 LGHDT and CDR2 YNNKEL (reference sequence). The CDR3 DNA is TGTGCCAGCAGCCAGCGCGTAAAGGGGGTGGCAGAGACCCAGTACTTC. Translating it yields CASSQRVKGVAETQYF.